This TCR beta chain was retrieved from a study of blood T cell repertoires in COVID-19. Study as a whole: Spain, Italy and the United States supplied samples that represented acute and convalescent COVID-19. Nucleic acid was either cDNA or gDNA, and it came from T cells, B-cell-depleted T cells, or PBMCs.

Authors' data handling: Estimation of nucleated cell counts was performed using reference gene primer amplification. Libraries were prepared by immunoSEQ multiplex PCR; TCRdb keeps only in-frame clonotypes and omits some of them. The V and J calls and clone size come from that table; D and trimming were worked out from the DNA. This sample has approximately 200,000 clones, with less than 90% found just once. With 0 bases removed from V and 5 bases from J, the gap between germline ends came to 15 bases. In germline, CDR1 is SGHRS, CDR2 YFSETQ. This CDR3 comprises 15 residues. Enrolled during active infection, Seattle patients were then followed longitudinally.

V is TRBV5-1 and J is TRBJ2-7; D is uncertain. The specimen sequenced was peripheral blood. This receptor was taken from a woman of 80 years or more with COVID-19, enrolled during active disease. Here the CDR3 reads CASSLGGGIFDEQYF. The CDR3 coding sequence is TGCGCCAGCAGCTTGGGAGGTGGAATTTTCGACGAGCAGTACTTC.